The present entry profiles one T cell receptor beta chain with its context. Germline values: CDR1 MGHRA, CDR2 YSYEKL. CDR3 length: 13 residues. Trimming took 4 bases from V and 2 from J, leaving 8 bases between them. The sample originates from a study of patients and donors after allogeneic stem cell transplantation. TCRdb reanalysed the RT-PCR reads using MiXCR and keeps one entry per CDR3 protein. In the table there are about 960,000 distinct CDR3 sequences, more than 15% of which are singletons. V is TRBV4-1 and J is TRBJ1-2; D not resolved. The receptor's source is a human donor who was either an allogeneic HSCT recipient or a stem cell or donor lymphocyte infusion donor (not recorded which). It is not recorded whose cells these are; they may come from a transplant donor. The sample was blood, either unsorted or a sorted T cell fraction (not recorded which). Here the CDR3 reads CASSRGENYGYTF. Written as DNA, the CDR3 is TGCGCCAGCAGCCGAGGTGAGAACTATGGCTACACCTTC.